This T cell receptor beta chain stems from a study of blood T cell repertoires in COVID-19. Study context: The origin of the acute and convalescent COVID-19 samples was the United States, Italy and Spain. The analysed material was cDNA or gDNA that came from T cells, B-cell-depleted T cells, or PBMCs.

In the original workflow: Amplifying reference gene primers gave estimates of nucleated cell counts. Profiled with immunoSEQ multiplex PCR; TCRdb holds only in-frame clones, not every one. The D gene and trimming were derived from the DNA, and the V and J assignments and clone size from that table. The top ten clones hold just under 0.8% of a sample with 250,000 or so clones, approximately 85% of them seen once. The V gene lost 0 bases and the J gene lost 2 bases, with 11 bases spanning the gap. The CDR3 is made up of 15 amino acids. CDR1 and CDR2 (germline): SGHDT, YYEEEE. The clonotype originates from a woman aged 25 to 45 with acute or convalescent COVID-19. This sequence joins TRBV5-6 and TRBJ1-1; TRBD1 might be the D (6 bases). Specimen: peripheral blood. CDR3 in amino acids: CASSLAGTSNTEAFF. The CDR3 DNA follows: TGTGCCAGCAGCTTGGCCGGGACATCTAACACTGAAGCTTTCTTT.